The entry that follows covers one T cell receptor beta chain sequence. The data derive from a study of blood T cell repertoires in COVID-19. Study information: Collection of acute and convalescent COVID-19 samples took place in the United States, Italy and Spain. From T cells, B-cell-depleted T cells, or PBMCs came the material, which was cDNA or gDNA.

Each participant's cohort was designated according to participant-reported clinical history. Trimming took 5 bases from V and 11 from J, leaving 15 bases between them. This CDR3 is 12 amino acids long. Sequencing was performed with immunoSEQ multiplex PCR; in TCRdb, only in-frame clones are kept and a portion is missing. The table shows hundreds of thousands of clones, with over 75% occurring only once. What was sequenced was PBMCs or T cells enriched from blood (not recorded which). The chain carries TRBV12-3 or TRBV12-4 and TRBJ1-1; possibly TRBD1 for D (5 bases). The receptor was isolated from a woman aged 40-49 years who had recovered from COVID-19. The CDR3 nucleotides are TGTGCCAGCAGTCCAGACAGCATTTTCGCTTTCTTT. Translation: CASSPDSIFAFF.